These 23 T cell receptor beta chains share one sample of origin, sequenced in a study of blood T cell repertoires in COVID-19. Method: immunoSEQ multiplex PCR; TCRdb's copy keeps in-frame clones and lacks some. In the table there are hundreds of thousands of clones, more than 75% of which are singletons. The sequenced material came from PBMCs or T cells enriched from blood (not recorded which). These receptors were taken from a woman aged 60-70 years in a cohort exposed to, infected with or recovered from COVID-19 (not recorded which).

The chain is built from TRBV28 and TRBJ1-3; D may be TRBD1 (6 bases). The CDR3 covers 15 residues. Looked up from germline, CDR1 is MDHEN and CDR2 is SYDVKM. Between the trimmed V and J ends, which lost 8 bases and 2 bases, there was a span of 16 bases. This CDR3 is CASSLGGATGNTIYF. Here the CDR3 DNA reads TGTGCCAGCTCCCTCGGGGGGGCCACTGGAAACACCATATATTTT.

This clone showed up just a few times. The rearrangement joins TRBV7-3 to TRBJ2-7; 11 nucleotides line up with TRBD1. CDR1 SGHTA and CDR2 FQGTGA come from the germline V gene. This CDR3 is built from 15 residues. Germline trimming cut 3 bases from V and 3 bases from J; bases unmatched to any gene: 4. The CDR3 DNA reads TGTGCCAGCAGCTTTTCCGGGACAGGGGGCTACGAGCAGTACTTC. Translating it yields CASSFSGTGGYEQYF.

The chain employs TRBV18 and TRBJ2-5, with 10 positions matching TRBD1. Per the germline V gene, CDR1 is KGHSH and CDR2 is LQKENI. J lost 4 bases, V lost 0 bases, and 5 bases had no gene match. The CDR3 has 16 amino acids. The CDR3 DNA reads TGTGCCAGCTCACCACCCAACGACAGGGGGCCAGAGACCCAGTACTTC. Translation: CASSPPNDRGPETQYF.

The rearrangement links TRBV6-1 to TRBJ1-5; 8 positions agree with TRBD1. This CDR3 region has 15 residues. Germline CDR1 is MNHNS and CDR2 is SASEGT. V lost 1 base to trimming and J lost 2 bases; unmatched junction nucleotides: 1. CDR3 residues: CASSEDRGGNQPQHF. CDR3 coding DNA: TGTGCCAGCAGTGAAGACAGGGGGGGCAATCAGCCCCAGCATTTT.

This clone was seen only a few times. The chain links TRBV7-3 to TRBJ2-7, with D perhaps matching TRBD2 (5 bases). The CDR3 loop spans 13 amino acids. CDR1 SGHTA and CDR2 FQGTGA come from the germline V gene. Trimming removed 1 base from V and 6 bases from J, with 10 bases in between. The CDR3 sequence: CASSLMRDGEQYF. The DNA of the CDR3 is TGTGCCAGCAGCTTAATGAGGGATGGCGAGCAGTACTTC.

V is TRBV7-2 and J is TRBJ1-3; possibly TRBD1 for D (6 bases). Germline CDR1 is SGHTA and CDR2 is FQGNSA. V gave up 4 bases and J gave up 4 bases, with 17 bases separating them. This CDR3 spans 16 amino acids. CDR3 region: CASSSKQQGYGNTIYF. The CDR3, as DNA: TGTGCCAGCAGCTCCAAACAACAGGGTTACGGAAACACCATATATTTT. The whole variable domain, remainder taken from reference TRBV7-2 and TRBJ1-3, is GAGVSQSPSNKVTEKGKDVELRCDPISGHTALYWYRQSLGQGLEFLIYFQGNSAPDKSGLPSDRFSAERTGGSVSTLTIQRTQQEDSAVYLCASSSKQQGYGNTIYFGEGSWLTVV.

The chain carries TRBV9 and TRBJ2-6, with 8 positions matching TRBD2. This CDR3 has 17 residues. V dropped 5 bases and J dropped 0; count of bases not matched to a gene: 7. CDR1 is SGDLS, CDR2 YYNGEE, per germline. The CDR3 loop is CASSLLAGRSGANVLTF. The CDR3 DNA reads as TGTGCCAGCAGTCTCCTAGCGGGTCGCTCTGGGGCCAACGTCCTGACTTTC.

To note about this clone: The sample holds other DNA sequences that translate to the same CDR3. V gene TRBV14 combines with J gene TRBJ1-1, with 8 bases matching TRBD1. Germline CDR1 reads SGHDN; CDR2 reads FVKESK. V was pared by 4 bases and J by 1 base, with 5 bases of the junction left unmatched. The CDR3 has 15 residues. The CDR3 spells CASSRIQGGNTEAFF. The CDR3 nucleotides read TGTGCCAGCAGCCGCATACAGGGGGGGAACACTGAAGCTTTCTTT.

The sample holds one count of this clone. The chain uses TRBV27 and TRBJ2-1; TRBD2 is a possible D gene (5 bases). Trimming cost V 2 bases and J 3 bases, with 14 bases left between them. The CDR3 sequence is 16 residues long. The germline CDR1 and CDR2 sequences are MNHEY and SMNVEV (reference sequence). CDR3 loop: CASSLRAVLSYNEQFF. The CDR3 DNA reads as TGTGCCAGCAGTTTACGAGCGGTCTTAAGCTACAATGAGCAGTTCTTC.

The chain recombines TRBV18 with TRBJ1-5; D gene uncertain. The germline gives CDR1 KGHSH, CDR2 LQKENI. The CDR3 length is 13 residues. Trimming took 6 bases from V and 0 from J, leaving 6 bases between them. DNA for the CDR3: TGTGCCAGCTCTCAGGATAGCAATCAGCCCCAGCATTTT. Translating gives CASSQDSNQPQHF.

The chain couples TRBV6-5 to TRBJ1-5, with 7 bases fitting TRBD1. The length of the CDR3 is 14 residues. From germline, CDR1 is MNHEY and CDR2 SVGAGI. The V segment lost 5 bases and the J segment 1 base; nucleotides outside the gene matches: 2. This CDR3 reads CASSQGVSNQPQHF. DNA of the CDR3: TGTGCCAGCAGTCAGGGGGTGAGCAATCAGCCCCAGCATTTT.

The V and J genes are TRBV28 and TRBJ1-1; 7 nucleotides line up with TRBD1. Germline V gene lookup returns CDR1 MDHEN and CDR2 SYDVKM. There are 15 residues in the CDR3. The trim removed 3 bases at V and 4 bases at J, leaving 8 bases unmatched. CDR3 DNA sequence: TGTGCCAGCAGTTTTAGGGGGCAGGGAGGCACTGAAGCTTTCTTT. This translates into CASSFRGQGGTEAFF.

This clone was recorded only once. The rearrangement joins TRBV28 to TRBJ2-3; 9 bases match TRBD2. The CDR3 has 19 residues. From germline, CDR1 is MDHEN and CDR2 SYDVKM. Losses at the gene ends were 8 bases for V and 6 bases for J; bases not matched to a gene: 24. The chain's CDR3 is CASLVREGPSGTIGDTQYF. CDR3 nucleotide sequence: TGTGCCAGCCTGGTGCGGGAGGGCCCCTCGGGTACCATCGGCGATACGCAGTATTTT.

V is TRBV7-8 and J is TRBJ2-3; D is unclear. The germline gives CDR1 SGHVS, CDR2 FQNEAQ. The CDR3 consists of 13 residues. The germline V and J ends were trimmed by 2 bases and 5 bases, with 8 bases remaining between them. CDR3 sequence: CASSLSQLDTQYF. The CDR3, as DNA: TGTGCCAGCAGCTTATCACAGTTAGATACGCAGTATTTT.

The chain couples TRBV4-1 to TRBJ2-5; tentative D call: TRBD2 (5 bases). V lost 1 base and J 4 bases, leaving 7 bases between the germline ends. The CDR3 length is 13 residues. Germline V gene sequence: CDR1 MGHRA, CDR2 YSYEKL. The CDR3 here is CASSQAGLETQYF. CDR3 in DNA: TGCGCCAGCAGCCAAGCGGGGTTAGAGACCCAGTACTTC.

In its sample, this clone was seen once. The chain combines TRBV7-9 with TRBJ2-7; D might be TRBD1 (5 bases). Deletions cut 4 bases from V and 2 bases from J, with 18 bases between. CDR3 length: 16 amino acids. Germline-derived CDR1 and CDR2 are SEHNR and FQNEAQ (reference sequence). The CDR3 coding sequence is TGTGCCAGCAGCTCAGGGTGGGTCGAGTACCCCTACGAGCAGTACTTC. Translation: CASSSGWVEYPYEQYF.

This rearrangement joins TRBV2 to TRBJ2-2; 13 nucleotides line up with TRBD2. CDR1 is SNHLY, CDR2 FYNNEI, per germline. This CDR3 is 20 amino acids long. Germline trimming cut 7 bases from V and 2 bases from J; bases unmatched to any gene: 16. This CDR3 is CASTARGPTSGRPNTGELFF. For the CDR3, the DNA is TGTGCCAGCACTGCGAGGGGTCCGACTAGCGGGAGGCCTAACACCGGGGAGCTGTTTTTT.

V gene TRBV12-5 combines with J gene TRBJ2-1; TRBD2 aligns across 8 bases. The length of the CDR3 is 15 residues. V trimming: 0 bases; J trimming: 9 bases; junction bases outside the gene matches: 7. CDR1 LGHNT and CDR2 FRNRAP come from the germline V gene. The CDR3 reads CASGLVVSGKGEQFF. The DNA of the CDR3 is TGTGCTAGTGGTTTGGTAGTTAGCGGGAAGGGTGAGCAGTTCTTC.

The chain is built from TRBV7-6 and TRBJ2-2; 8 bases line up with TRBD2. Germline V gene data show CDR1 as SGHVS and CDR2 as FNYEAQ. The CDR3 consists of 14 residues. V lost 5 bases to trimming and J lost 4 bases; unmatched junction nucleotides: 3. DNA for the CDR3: TGTGCCAGCAGCCCGACTAGCGCCACCGGGGAGCTGTTTTTT. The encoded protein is CASSPTSATGELFF.

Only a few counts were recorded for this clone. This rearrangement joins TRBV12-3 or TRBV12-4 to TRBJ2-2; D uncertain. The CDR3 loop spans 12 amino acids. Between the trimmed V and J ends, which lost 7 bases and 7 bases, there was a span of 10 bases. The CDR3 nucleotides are TGTGCCAGCACCTGGTCCGGCGGGGAGCTGTTTTTT. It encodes CASTWSGGELFF.

For the CDR3, the DNA is TGTGCCAGCACCCCTGGGGGACAGCCTTACGAGCAGTACTTC. This sequence encodes CASTPGGQPYEQYF. The chain is built from TRBV28 and TRBJ2-7, with 7 bases aligning to TRBD1. Trimming at V came to 7 bases and at J to 4 bases, leaving 10 bases not matched to a gene. This CDR3 region has 14 residues. Germline lookup yields CDR1 MDHEN and CDR2 SYDVKM.

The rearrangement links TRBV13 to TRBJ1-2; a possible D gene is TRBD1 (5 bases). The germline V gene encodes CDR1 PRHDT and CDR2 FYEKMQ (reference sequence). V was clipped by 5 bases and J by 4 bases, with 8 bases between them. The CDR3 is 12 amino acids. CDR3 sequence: CASSAQVYGYTF. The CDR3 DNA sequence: TGTGCCAGCAGCGCACAGGTCTATGGCTACACCTTC.

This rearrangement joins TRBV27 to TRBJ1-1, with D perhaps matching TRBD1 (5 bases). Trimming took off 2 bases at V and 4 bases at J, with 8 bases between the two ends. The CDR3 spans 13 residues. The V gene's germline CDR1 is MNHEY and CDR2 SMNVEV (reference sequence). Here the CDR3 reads CASSLRQFTEAFF. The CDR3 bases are TGTGCCAGCAGTTTAAGACAGTTCACTGAAGCTTTCTTT.